A single sample gave rise to the 22 T cell receptor beta chains below, sequenced in a study of CD8 T cells in ankylosing spondylitis. TCRdb itself ran the 5' RACE reads through MiXCR, one entry per CDR3 protein. This sample has some 52,000 distinct CDR3 sequences, with 6.5% to 9% found just once. The sequencing sample was made of blood, either unsorted or a sorted T cell fraction (not recorded which). These receptor sequences come from a female donor with ankylosing spondylitis or in good health (not recorded which).

The V and J genes are TRBV7-2 and TRBJ2-7, with a possible D match to TRBD2 (5 bases). Looked up from germline, CDR1 is SGHTA and CDR2 is FQGNSA. This CDR3 comprises 11 residues. V lost 2 bases and J lost 7, with 6 bases in between. The CDR3 protein is CASSLSGEQYF. The CDR3 DNA reads as TGTGCCAGCAGCTTATCGGGGGAGCAGTACTTC.

Concerning this clonotype itself: Mismatch with germline at one junction end may stem from a read error. The chain is built from TRBV5-5 and TRBJ1-2; 8 bases are a match to TRBD1. Germline V lookup: CDR1 SGHKS, CDR2 YYEKEE (reference sequence). The CDR3 is 14 amino acids. DNA of the CDR3: TGTGCCATCAGCCCAGGACAGGGCAACTATGGCTACACCTTC. This translates into CAISPGQGNYGYTF.

This clonotype was picked up a small number of times. The chain has TRBV7-2 and TRBJ2-3; D call uncertain. Germline CDR1 SGHTA, CDR2 FQGNSA. Trimming removed 3 bases from V and 1 base from J, with 11 bases in between. The CDR3 is 15 residues long. CDR3 coding DNA: TGTGCCAGCAGCTTCCTGGACGGACGCACAGATACGCAGTATTTT. Its protein product is CASSFLDGRTDTQYF.

This clonotype occurred many times. This rearrangement joins TRBV20-1 to TRBJ2-2; D gene unclear. The CDR3 sequence is 13 residues long. Germline V CDR1 and CDR2: DFQATT, SNEGSKA (reference sequence). V was trimmed by 7 bases and J by 5 bases, leaving 14 bases between them. The CDR3, as DNA: TGCAGTGTAAGCCCCCGGCTTACCGGGGAGCTGTTTTTT. The encoded protein is CSVSPRLTGELFF.

This clonotype was observed at least ten times. The chain uses TRBV7-8 and TRBJ2-3; D gene ambiguous. Germline assignment: CDR1 SGHVS and CDR2 FQNEAQ. This CDR3 is built from 16 residues. Trimming took 0 bases from V and 2 from J, leaving 12 bases between them. The CDR3 sequence: CASSLAGWADTDTQYF. The CDR3 DNA follows: TGTGCCAGCAGCTTAGCCGGTTGGGCAGACACAGATACGCAGTATTTT.

This sequence joins TRBV5-4 and TRBJ2-2; the D gene is possibly TRBD1 (5 bases). The V gene's germline CDR1 is SGHNT and CDR2 YYREEE (reference sequence). Trimming shortened V by 5 bases and J by 2 bases, and 13 bases separated the two germline ends. The CDR3 length is 15 residues. CDR3 amino acids: CASRASRANTGELFF. CDR3 sequence (DNA): TGTGCCAGCAGAGCGTCCAGGGCTAACACCGGGGAGCTGTTTTTT.

V gene TRBV20-1 combines with J gene TRBJ2-1; 14 bases are a match to TRBD2. CDR3 size: 13 residues. V was clipped by 5 bases and J by 6 bases; unmatched bases: 0. Germline V gene lookup returns CDR1 DFQATT and CDR2 SNEGSKA (reference sequence). The chain's CDR3 is CSAGTSGSNEQFF. CDR3 bases: TGCAGTGCTGGGACTAGCGGGAGCAATGAGCAGTTCTTC.

This clonotype has at least ten counts. The chain recombines TRBV2 with TRBJ2-1, with D perhaps given as TRBD1 or TRBD2 (5 bases each). Trimming pared 1 base from V and 16 bases from J, leaving 17 bases between. Germline V CDR1 and CDR2: SNHLY, FYNNEI. The CDR3 has 13 amino acids. This CDR3 is CASSEGPGTREFF. The CDR3 DNA reads TGTGCCAGCAGTGAAGGGCCCGGGACGAGAGAATTCTTC.

This clonotype turned up a few times. The chain is built from TRBV14 and TRBJ2-1; TRBD2 agrees at 8 bases. J lost 7 bases, V lost 3 bases, and 11 bases had no gene match. This CDR3 comprises 16 residues. Germline V gene sequence: CDR1 SGHDN, CDR2 FVKESK. CDR3: CASSQLAGPQGNEQFF. As DNA, the CDR3 is TGTGCCAGCAGCCAGTTAGCGGGGCCACAAGGGAATGAGCAGTTCTTC.

This clonotype was seen repeatedly, ten times or more. This sequence joins TRBV4-3 and TRBJ1-3; the D gene is possibly TRBD1 (5 bases). The CDR3 contains 17 residues. Germline V gives CDR1 LGHNA, CDR2 YSLEER. V lost 3 bases and J 0 bases, leaving 15 bases between the germline ends. The CDR3: CASSQTNGARSGNTIYF. CDR3 nucleotide sequence: TGCGCCAGCAGCCAGACAAATGGGGCCCGCTCTGGAAACACCATATATTTT.

In this sample, this clonotype turned up many times. J is TRBJ1-2 and V is TRBV18, with D maybe TRBD1 (5 bases). V lost 0 bases, J lost 6 bases, and 17 bases lay in between. The CDR3 runs 16 residues. From germline, CDR1 is KGHSH and CDR2 LQKENI. The CDR3 DNA is TGTGCCAGCTCACCACCGGTTGTCCCCAGGGCAGATGGCTACACCTTC. It translates to CASSPPVVPRADGYTF.

This clonotype has a count of ten or more. The chain is built from TRBV2 and TRBJ1-6, with TRBD1 identical over 10 bases. Germline CDR1 is SNHLY and CDR2 is FYNNEI. The CDR3 covers 14 residues. Losses at the gene ends were 5 bases for V and 7 bases for J; bases not matched to a gene: 2. CDR3 sequence reads: CASSRTGGNSPLHF. CDR3 nucleotides: TGTGCCAGCAGTCGGACAGGGGGAAATTCACCCCTCCACTTT.

This clonotype has a handful of counts. The chain's CDR3 is CASSSIDQETQYF. DNA for the CDR3: TGTGCCAGCTCATCGATTGACCAAGAGACCCAGTACTTC. V gene TRBV18 combines with J gene TRBJ2-5; D is unresolved. CDR1 and CDR2 from the germline V gene are KGHSH and LQKENI. Trimming cost V 5 bases and J 0 bases, with 7 bases left between them. CDR3 length: 13 amino acids.

Ten or more counts support this clonotype. CDR3 protein: CASSLSGGTEAFF. The CDR3 DNA reads as TGCGCCAGCAGCTTATCAGGGGGGACTGAAGCTTTCTTT. The chain combines TRBV5-1 with TRBJ1-1; 7 positions match TRBD1. This CDR3 spans 13 amino acids. Germline V gene sequence: CDR1 SGHRS, CDR2 YFSETQ. V gave up 2 bases and J gave up 5 bases; unmatched junction bases: 3.

The sample holds many counts of this clonotype. The J gene is TRBJ2-5, the V gene TRBV25-1; 7 nucleotides match TRBD1. Germline V gene sequence: CDR1 MGHDK, CDR2 SYGVNS. V lost 2 bases and J lost 0; bases outside the gene matches: 9. The CDR3 totals 17 residues. CDR3 loop: CASSEVSRGWDQETQYF. The CDR3 DNA sequence: TGTGCCAGCAGTGAAGTCAGCAGGGGGTGGGACCAAGAGACCCAGTACTTC.

This clonotype was counted at least ten times. The rearrangement joins TRBV7-2 to TRBJ2-1, with D possibly being TRBD2 (6 bases). Trimming shortened V by 6 bases and J by 8 bases, and 11 bases separated the two germline ends. Germline CDR1 and CDR2: SGHTA and FQGNSA. The CDR3 is 12 residues long. As DNA, the CDR3 is TGTGCCAGCAGGTCGGACTATCATGAGCAGTTCTTC. Amino acids: CASRSDYHEQFF.

This clonotype occurred many times. The CDR3 protein is CGGNRAHTEAFF. As DNA, the CDR3 is TGCGGGGGAAACAGGGCCCACACTGAAGCTTTCTTT. The V call is TRBV20-1, the J call TRBJ1-1; a possible D gene is TRBD1 (6 bases). Germline assignment: CDR1 DFQATT and CDR2 SNEGSKA (reference sequence). CDR3 length: 12 amino acids.

The sample holds many counts of this clonotype. This chain connects TRBV18 to TRBJ1-5, with a weak D call TRBD1 (5 bases). Trimming pared 3 bases from V and 5 bases from J, leaving 14 bases between. The V gene's germline CDR1 is KGHSH and CDR2 LQKENI. This CDR3 spans 15 amino acids. The CDR3 reads CASSPVGDGYQPQHF. CDR3 DNA sequence: TGTGCCAGCTCACCGGTGGGGGATGGCTATCAGCCCCAGCATTTT.

This clonotype was picked up a small number of times. V gene TRBV7-2 combines with J gene TRBJ2-5; 8 nucleotides align to TRBD1. CDR3 length: 14 amino acids. With V trimmed by 0 bases and J by 4 bases, 1 base remained unmatched. Germline V lookup: CDR1 SGHTA, CDR2 FQGNSA. CDR3 nucleotides: TGTGCCAGCAGCTTAGCGGACAGGGCAGAGACCCAGTACTTC. This encodes CASSLADRAETQYF.

This clonotype was seen repeatedly, ten times or more. The chain combines TRBV14 with TRBJ1-3; D not resolved. The V end lost 9 bases, the J end lost 0 bases, and 12 bases lay between the germline ends. CDR1 SGHDN and CDR2 FVKESK come from the germline V gene. The CDR3 covers 14 residues. This chain's CDR3 is CASRSTGSGNTIYF. The CDR3 region has the DNA TGTGCCAGTAGATCGACGGGCTCTGGAAACACCATATATTTT.

This clonotype was seen repeatedly, ten times or more. The chain couples TRBV5-1 to TRBJ2-1, with 10 bases that match TRBD1. The ends lost 4 bases at V and 7 bases at J; junction bases unmatched: 8. Germline CDR1 reads SGHRS; CDR2 reads YFSETQ. There are 15 residues in the CDR3. This CDR3 is CASSNGQGVRNEQFF. CDR3 coding DNA: TGCGCCAGCAGCAATGGACAGGGGGTTCGGAATGAGCAGTTCTTC.

Ten or more counts support this clonotype. The chain couples TRBV9 to TRBJ2-2, with 7 nucleotides matching TRBD1. This CDR3 region has 16 residues. CDR1 SGDLS and CDR2 YYNGEE come from the germline V gene. Germline trimming cut 4 bases from V and 7 bases from J; bases unmatched to any gene: 13. CDR3 nucleotides: TGTGCCAGCAGCCCTCCCCGACAGGGTTCTAGCGGGGAGCTGTTTTTT. It encodes CASSPPRQGSSGELFF.